These T cell receptor beta chains were read from a single sample in a study of cytomegalovirus exposure and HLA in healthy donors. The assay was immunoSEQ multiplex PCR, and TCRdb's table has in-frame clones only and misses some. Altogether roughly 130,000 clones are present, roughly 80% being singletons, with the ten largest covering more than 0.75%. Sequencing used PBMCs. The receptors originated from a man aged 18 to 30 in good health and CMV-seronegative. CDR3s include the opening cysteine and the closing phenylalanine or tryptophan. A D gene is named only where the DNA matches it firmly. The listing skips clone size in some rows; elsewhere it reads once, few, many or a size class.

CDR3 protein,CDR3 DNA,D gene,clone size,J gene,V gene
CASSHADRGTDTQYF,TGTGCCAGCAGCCACGCCGACAGGGGCACAGATACGCAGTATTTT,TRBD1,.,TRBJ2-3,TRBV7-2
CASSSGIGYTF,TGTGCCAGCAGTTCAGGGATCGGCTACACCTTC,.,.,TRBJ1-2,TRBV6-4
CASSLALTDTQYF,TGTGCCAGCAGCTTAGCGCTAACAGATACGCAGTATTTT,.,.,TRBJ2-3,TRBV7-9
CASRATGGPQPQHF,TGTGCCAGTCGAGCTACAGGGGGCCCTCAGCCCCAGCATTTT,TRBD1,.,TRBJ1-5,TRBV19
CASSLYPGTGQLNQPQHF,TGCGCCAGCAGCTTGTACCCGGGGACGGGACAGCTAAATCAGCCCCAGCATTTT,TRBD1,.,TRBJ1-5,TRBV5-1
CASSLESGDTEAFF,TGTGCCAGCAGTTTAGAGTCAGGGGATACTGAAGCTTTCTTT,.,.,TRBJ1-1,TRBV27
CASSSPGTGGAEAFF,TGTGCCAGCAGCTCCCCCGGGACAGGGGGCGCGGAGGCTTTCTTT,TRBD1,.,TRBJ1-1,TRBV11-2
CASSQRQLHVSGNTIYF,TGTGCCAGCAGCCAAAGACAGTTGCATGTGTCTGGAAACACCATATATTTT,.,.,TRBJ1-3,TRBV16
CASSFFPGNYGYTF,TGTGCCAGCAGCTTTTTTCCGGGGAACTATGGCTACACCTTC,.,.,TRBJ1-2,TRBV7-9
CASSMTAMNTEAFF,TGTGCCAGCAGCATGACAGCCATGAACACTGAAGCTTTCTTT,.,.,TRBJ1-1,TRBV6-5
CASSSFPGGSSYNEQFF,TGTGCCAGCAGCTCATTCCCGGGGGGTTCCTCCTACAATGAGCAGTTCTTC,TRBD2,.,TRBJ2-1,TRBV7-8
CASSLGDCTQYF,TGTGCCAGCAGCTTGGGGGACTGTACCCAGTACTTC,.,.,TRBJ2-5,TRBV5-6
CASSLSAVETQYF,TGTGCCAGCAGCCTCTCCGCAGTGGAGACCCAGTACTTC,.,.,TRBJ2-5,TRBV7-3
CASLGGAGANVLTF,TGTGCCAGCCTAGGGGGAGCGGGGGCCAACGTCCTGACTTTC,.,few,TRBJ2-6,TRBV7-9
CATKGIGGSDTGELFF,TGTGCCACCAAGGGTATAGGAGGGAGTGACACCGGGGAGCTGTTTTTT,.,.,TRBJ2-2,TRBV15
CASSQEANQPQHF,TGCGCCAGCAGCCAAGAGGCCAATCAGCCCCAGCATTTT,.,.,TRBJ1-5,TRBV4-3
CASSMGLWSTEAFF,TGTGCCAGTAGTATGGGACTTTGGAGCACTGAAGCTTTCTTT,.,few,TRBJ1-1,TRBV19
CASSKPGQGYGYTF,TGTGCCAGCAGCAAACCGGGACAGGGATATGGCTACACCTTC,TRBD1,.,TRBJ1-2,TRBV6-5
CAWRVGDTSQHF,TGTGCCTGGAGGGTAGGGGACACATCCCAGCATTTT,.,.,TRBJ1-5,TRBV30
CASSVEQGKGYNEQFF,TGTGCCAGCAGCGTAGAACAGGGAAAGGGCTACAATGAGCAGTTCTTC,.,.,TRBJ2-1,TRBV9
CASSRTASTDTQYF,TGTGCCAGCAGTCGGACGGCTAGCACGGATACGCAGTATTTT,.,.,TRBJ2-3,TRBV2
CSVTYPTGANTEAFF,TGCAGCGTGACCTACCCTACAGGGGCGAACACTGAAGCTTTCTTT,TRBD1,.,TRBJ1-1,TRBV29-1
CASSLAGQGATEAFF,TGTGCCAGCAGCTTAGCGGGTCAGGGGGCAACTGAAGCTTTCTTT,TRBD1,.,TRBJ1-1,TRBV7-2
CASSLVGQGGGYTF,TGTGCCAGCAGCTTAGTTGGACAGGGAGGTGGCTACACCTTC,TRBD1,.,TRBJ1-2,TRBV7-8
CASSRTGGLNQPQHF,TGTGCCAGCAGCCGGACAGGGGGCTTGAATCAGCCCCAGCATTTT,TRBD1,.,TRBJ1-5,TRBV7-2
CASSSGGYEQFF,TGTGCCAGTAGTAGCGGGGGCTACGAGCAGTTCTTC,.,.,TRBJ2-1,TRBV19
CASSSRQGRIYEQYF,TGCGCCAGCAGCTCAAGACAGGGAAGAATCTACGAGCAGTACTTC,TRBD1,.,TRBJ2-7,TRBV5-1
CASTAGPGGTGELFF,TGTGCCAGCACCGCTGGCCCGGGAGGAACCGGGGAGCTGTTTTTT,TRBD2,.,TRBJ2-2,TRBV11-2
CASSTSGGAEETQYF,TGTGCCAGCAGCACTAGCGGGGGGGCCGAAGAGACCCAGTACTTC,TRBD2,.,TRBJ2-5,TRBV5-4
CASSHQGGETQYF,TGTGCCAGCAGCCACCAGGGTGGTGAGACCCAGTACTTC,.,.,TRBJ2-5,TRBV7-9
CASSGSRGEQYF,TGTGCCAGCAGCGGATCCCGGGGCGAGCAGTACTTC,.,.,TRBJ2-7,TRBV9
CASSQEGTGQFF,TGCGCCAGCAGCCAAGAGGGGACAGGGCAGTTCTTC,TRBD1,.,TRBJ2-1,TRBV4-3
CASSPRGQGSVLSGNTIYF,TGTGCCAGCTCACCACGGGGACAGGGGTCGGTGCTCTCTGGAAACACCATATATTTT,TRBD1,.,TRBJ1-3,TRBV18
CASSLHRTAGTGVYGYTF,TGTGCCAGCAGCTTACACCGAACCGCCGGGACAGGGGTGTATGGCTACACCTTC,TRBD1,.,TRBJ1-2,TRBV5-6
CAWSSQGANSPLHF,TGTGCCTGGAGTTCACAGGGGGCTAATTCACCCCTCCACTTT,TRBD1,.,TRBJ1-6,TRBV30
CASSIRTGGTYGYTF,TGTGCCAGCAGCATAAGGACAGGGGGCACCTATGGCTACACCTTC,TRBD1,.,TRBJ1-2,TRBV5-4
CASRAQGANEKLFF,TGTGCCAGCAGAGCACAGGGTGCTAATGAAAAACTGTTTTTT,.,once,TRBJ1-4,TRBV5-6
CAWSGGVRHRLSEAFF,TGTGCCTGGAGTGGCGGGGTTAGGCATCGTTTATCTGAAGCTTTCTTT,.,.,TRBJ1-1,TRBV30
CASSFVRGHEQFF,TGTGCCAGCAGTTTTGTCAGGGGCCATGAGCAGTTCTTC,.,.,TRBJ2-1,TRBV27
CATSRDRFGNTIYF,TGTGCCACCAGCAGAGACAGATTTGGAAACACCATATATTTT,.,.,TRBJ1-3,TRBV15
CASGGRSYNEQFF,TGTGCCAGCGGGGGCCGCTCCTACAATGAGCAGTTCTTC,.,few,TRBJ2-1,TRBV5-4
CASSLGLTDTQYF,TGTGCCAGCAGCTTAGGATTAACAGATACGCAGTATTTT,.,.,TRBJ2-3,TRBV13
CASSYSFEIEAFF,TGTGCCAGCAGTTACTCGTTTGAGATTGAAGCTTTCTTT,.,few,TRBJ1-1,TRBV6-5
CASSQDRGLGQPQHF,TGCGCCAGCAGCCAAGACAGGGGGCTGGGTCAGCCCCAGCATTTT,TRBD1,.,TRBJ1-5,TRBV4-3
CASSQPGTGGYGYTF,TGTGCCAGCAGCCAACCGGGGACAGGGGGCTATGGCTACACCTTC,TRBD1,.,TRBJ1-2,TRBV16
CASTDAGGEAFF,TGTGCCAGCACCGATGCCGGGGGGGAAGCTTTCTTT,.,.,TRBJ1-1,TRBV5-6
CASSLLGSSGHSNQPQHF,TGTGCCAGCAGCTTACTTGGCAGCTCAGGCCATAGCAATCAGCCCCAGCATTTT,.,.,TRBJ1-5,TRBV7-8
CASSIGPTGGTQYF,TGTGCCAGTAGTATAGGGCCGACAGGAGGTACGCAGTATTTT,.,.,TRBJ2-3,TRBV19
CSVERGGNEQFF,TGCAGCGTTGAGCGGGGGGGAAATGAGCAGTTCTTC,TRBD2,.,TRBJ2-1,TRBV29-1
CASSLATGYSNQPQHF,TGTGCCAGCAGCTTGGCGACGGGGTATAGCAATCAGCCCCAGCATTTT,.,.,TRBJ1-5,TRBV5-8
CASGQLGGYTF,TGTGCCAGCGGACAATTAGGAGGCTACACCTTC,.,.,TRBJ1-2,TRBV27
CASYSPLNEQFF,TGTGCCAGCTACTCACCCCTCAATGAGCAGTTCTTC,.,.,TRBJ2-1,TRBV6-5
CASSQGRENTEAFF,TGCGCCAGCAGCCAAGGACGGGAGAACACTGAAGCTTTCTTT,.,.,TRBJ1-1,TRBV4-3
CASSTLDQTQYF,TGTGCCAGCAGCACCCTAGACCAGACCCAGTACTTC,.,.,TRBJ2-5,TRBV7-6
CASSQGSRVSYEQYF,TGCGCCAGCAGCCAGGGATCCAGGGTGTCCTACGAGCAGTACTTC,.,.,TRBJ2-7,TRBV5-1
CASSDGQSDYGYTF,TGTGCCAGCAGCGATGGACAGTCGGACTATGGCTACACCTTC,.,few,TRBJ1-2,TRBV9